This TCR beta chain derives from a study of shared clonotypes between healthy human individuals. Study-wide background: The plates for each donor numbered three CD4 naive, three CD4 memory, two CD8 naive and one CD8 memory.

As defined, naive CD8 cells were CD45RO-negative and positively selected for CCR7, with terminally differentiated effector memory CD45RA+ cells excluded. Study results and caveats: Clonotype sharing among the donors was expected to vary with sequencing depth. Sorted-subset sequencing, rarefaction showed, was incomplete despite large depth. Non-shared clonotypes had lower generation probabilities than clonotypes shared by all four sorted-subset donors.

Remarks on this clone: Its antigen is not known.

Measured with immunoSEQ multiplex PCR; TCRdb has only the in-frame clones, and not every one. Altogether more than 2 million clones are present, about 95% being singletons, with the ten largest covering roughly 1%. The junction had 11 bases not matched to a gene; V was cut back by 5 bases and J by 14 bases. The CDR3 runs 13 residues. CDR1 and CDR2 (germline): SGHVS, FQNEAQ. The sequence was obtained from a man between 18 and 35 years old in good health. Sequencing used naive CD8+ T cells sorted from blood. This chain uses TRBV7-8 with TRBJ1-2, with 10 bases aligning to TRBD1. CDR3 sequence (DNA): TGTGCCAGCAGCCTACCAGGGGGACAGGGGAGGACCTTC. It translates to CASSLPGGQGRTF. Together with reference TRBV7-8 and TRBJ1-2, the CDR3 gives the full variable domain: GAGVSQSPRYKVAKRGQDVALRCDPISGHVSLFWYQQALGQGPEFLTYFQNEAQLDKSGLPSDRFFAERPEGSVSTLKIQRTQQEDSAVYLCASSLPGGQGRTFGSGTRLTVV.